Below, 6 T cell receptor beta chains from the same sample are listed, as sequenced in a study of cytomegalovirus exposure and HLA in healthy donors. Sequencing used immunoSEQ multiplex PCR; TCRdb keeps in-frame clones, though not all of them. The sample lists around 250,000 clones, around 91% occurring once. The sample consisted of PBMCs. Source of these receptors: a young woman in good health and CMV-seronegative.

This clone was observed once. The chain employs TRBV30 and TRBJ2-2; perhaps TRBD2 as D (7 bases). Germline V CDR1 and CDR2: GTSNPN, SVGIG (reference sequence). The CDR3 has 14 amino acids. With 3 bases removed from V and 0 bases from J, the gap between germline ends came to 8 bases. The CDR3 spells CAWRRGPNTGELFF. In DNA, the CDR3 is TGTGCCTGGAGGCGGGGGCCGAACACCGGGGAGCTGTTTTTT.

This chain uses TRBV4-1 with TRBJ2-1; 12 bases line up with TRBD2. There are 17 residues in the CDR3. Germline lookup yields CDR1 MGHRA and CDR2 YSYEKL. J lost 5 bases, V lost 3 bases, and 8 bases had no gene match. CDR3 nucleotides: TGCGCCAGCAGCCACCGACTAGCGGGGGCGTTAGACAATGAGCAGTTCTTC. Translated: CASSHRLAGALDNEQFF.

The V and J genes are TRBV28 and TRBJ1-6; D may be TRBD1 (5 bases). The CDR3 has 15 amino acids. V dropped 2 bases and J dropped 4 bases, with 9 bases sitting between them. Germline lookup yields CDR1 MDHEN and CDR2 SYDVKM. The CDR3 reads CASSLPGLYNSPLHF. Written as DNA, the CDR3 is TGTGCCAGCAGTTTACCAGGGCTTTATAATTCACCCCTCCACTTT.

Written as DNA, the CDR3 is TGTGCCTGGAGACAGGGTGAGGGTTGGCCCCAGCATTTT. Protein product: CAWRQGEGWPQHF. This chain uses TRBV30 with TRBJ1-5; tentative D call: TRBD1 (6 bases). V gave up 3 bases and J gave up 9 bases, with 15 bases separating them. Germline V CDR1 and CDR2: GTSNPN, SVGIG (reference sequence). This CDR3 has 13 amino acids.

The chain is built from TRBV15 and TRBJ2-3; D perhaps matches TRBD1 (6 bases). Trimming cost V 7 bases and J 0 bases, with 11 bases left between them. This CDR3 is built from 14 residues. The germline V gene has CDR1 LNHNV and CDR2 YYDKDF (reference sequence). The CDR3 nucleotides are TGTGCCACCACTAACAGGGAAAGCACAGATACGCAGTATTTT. Translation gives CATTNRESTDTQYF. The full variable domain, with the rest looked up from reference TRBV15 and TRBJ2-3, is DAMVIQNPRYQVTQFGKPVTLSCSQTLNHNVMYWYQQKSSQAPKLLFHYYDKDFNNEADTPDNFQSRRPNTSFCFLDIRSPGLGDTAMYLCATTNRESTDTQYFGPGTRLTVL.

The chain carries TRBV7-9 and TRBJ1-3, with 7 bases fitting TRBD1. V shed 5 bases and J 0 bases; nucleotides not matched to a gene: 7. Germline assignment: CDR1 SEHNR and CDR2 FQNEAQ (reference sequence). There are 16 residues in the CDR3. The CDR3 here is CASSRWTGNSGNTIYF. The DNA for the CDR3 is TGTGCCAGCAGCCGATGGACAGGCAACTCTGGAAACACCATATATTTT. The full variable domain, in which reference TRBV7-9 and TRBJ1-3 provide the parts outside the CDR3, is DTGVSQNPRHKITKRGQNVTFRCDPISEHNRLYWYRQTLGQGPEFLTYFQNEAQLEKSRLLSDRFSAERPKGSFSTLEIQRTEQGDSAMYLCASSRWTGNSGNTIYFGEGSWLTVV.